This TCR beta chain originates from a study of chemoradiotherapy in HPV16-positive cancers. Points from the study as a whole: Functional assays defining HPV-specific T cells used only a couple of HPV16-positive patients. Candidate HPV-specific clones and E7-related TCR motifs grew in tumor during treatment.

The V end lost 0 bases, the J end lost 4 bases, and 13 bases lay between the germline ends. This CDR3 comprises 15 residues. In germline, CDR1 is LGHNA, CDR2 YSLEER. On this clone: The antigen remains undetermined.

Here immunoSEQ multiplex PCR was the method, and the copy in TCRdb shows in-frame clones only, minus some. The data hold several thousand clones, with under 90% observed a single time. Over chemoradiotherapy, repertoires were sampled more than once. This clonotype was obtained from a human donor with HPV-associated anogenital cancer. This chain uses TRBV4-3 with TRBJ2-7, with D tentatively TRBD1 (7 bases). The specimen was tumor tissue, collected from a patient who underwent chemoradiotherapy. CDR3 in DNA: TGCGCCAGCAGCCAAGATGACAGGGACTGGTACGAGCAGTACTTC. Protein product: CASSQDDRDWYEQYF.